What follows are 19 T cell receptor beta chains derived from one specimen sequenced in a study of blood T cell repertoires in COVID-19. Sequenced by immunoSEQ multiplex PCR; TCRdb stores in-frame clones only, minus some. Seen here are 200,000 to 250,000 clones, roughly 79% observed once, and the top ten hold over 14%. Source material: PBMCs or T cells enriched from blood (not recorded which). The receptors here all came from a man aged 35-49 years who had recovered from COVID-19.

The chain joins TRBV7-2 to TRBJ2-7, with a possible D match to TRBD2 (6 bases). Germline assignment: CDR1 SGHTA and CDR2 FQGNSA. The germline V and J ends were trimmed by 5 bases and 8 bases, with 34 bases remaining between them. The CDR3 runs 19 residues. CDR3 sequence reads: CASSPGGPGLLQAAFKQYF. CDR3 bases: TGTGCCAGCAGCCCCGGAGGGCCAGGACTCTTACAAGCCGCGTTCAAGCAGTACTTC.

The V call is TRBV30, the J call TRBJ1-5; 7 bases fit TRBD1. CDR1 and CDR2 (germline): GTSNPN, SVGIG (reference sequence). The CDR3 runs to 14 residues. The V gene end was trimmed by 3 bases and the J gene end by 6 bases; junction bases not matched to a gene: 8. The CDR3, as DNA: TGTGCCTGGAGGAAACAGGGGCGCGGTCAGCCCCAGCATTTT. Protein: CAWRKQGRGQPQHF.

This clone occurred a few times. The genes are TRBV9 and TRBJ1-6, with 8 bases identical to TRBD1. Trimming at V came to 4 bases and at J to 5 bases, leaving 14 bases not matched to a gene. This CDR3 is 18 amino acids long. Germline V gene sequence: CDR1 SGDLS, CDR2 YYNGEE. The CDR3 here is CASSSRGGTGGDNSPLHF. The CDR3 DNA follows: TGTGCCAGCAGCTCTAGGGGAGGGACAGGAGGCGATAATTCACCCCTCCACTTT.

CDR3 region: CASSLGVVSDEQYF. CDR3 sequence (DNA): TGTGCCAGCAGCTTAGGTGTAGTGTCGGACGAGCAGTACTTC. The chain employs TRBV7-6 and TRBJ2-7; the D is unclear. Germline V lookup: CDR1 SGHVS, CDR2 FNYEAQ. Trimming shortened V by 1 base and J by 5 bases, and 12 bases separated the two germline ends. The CDR3 has 14 residues.

For this clone: Other DNA sequences from this sample encode an identical CDR3 as well. V and J are TRBV5-1 and TRBJ1-1; no clear D gene. The CDR3 contains 13 residues. Germline V lookup: CDR1 SGHRS, CDR2 YFSETQ. V dropped 0 bases and J dropped 5 bases, with 8 bases sitting between them. The CDR3, as DNA: TGCGCCAGCAGCTTGGTGTCGGGGACTGAAGCTTTCTTT. The encoded protein is CASSLVSGTEAFF. Full variable domain (outside the CDR3, taken from reference TRBV5-1 and TRBJ1-1): KAGVTQTPRYLIKTRGQQVTLSCSPISGHRSVSWYQQTPGQGLQFLFEYFSETQRNKGNFPGRFSGRQFSNSRSEMNVSTLELGDSALYLCASSLVSGTEAFFGQGTRLTVV.

The rearrangement uses TRBV19 and TRBJ2-7; D remains unclear. The V gene lost 6 bases and the J gene lost 0 bases, with 18 bases spanning the gap. Germline CDR1 and CDR2: LNHDA and SQIVND (reference sequence). The CDR3 totals 16 residues. CDR3 coding DNA: TGTGCCAGTAGCGCAGGCGCAGGTTCAAGCTCCTACGAGCAGTACTTC. Its protein product is CASSAGAGSSSYEQYF.

The chain couples TRBV4-2 to TRBJ2-2; 8 nucleotides line up with TRBD1. The CDR3 is 15 residues long. Germline CDR1 is LGHNA and CDR2 is YNFKEQ. Trimming at V came to 4 bases and at J to 3 bases, leaving 4 bases not matched to a gene. The CDR3 coding sequence is TGTGCCAGCAGCCTGGGACAGGAATACACCGGGGAGCTGTTTTTT. Translation gives CASSLGQEYTGELFF.

J is TRBJ2-7 and V is TRBV30, with 10 bases that match TRBD1. The V gene end was trimmed by 2 bases and the J gene end by 6 bases; junction bases not matched to a gene: 7. This CDR3 comprises 14 residues. CDR1 is GTSNPN, CDR2 SVGIG, per germline (reference sequence). In DNA, the CDR3 is TGTGCCTGGAGTTGGGGGACAGGGGCTTCCGAGCAGTACTTC. As protein: CAWSWGTGASEQYF. The variable domain in full, completed from reference TRBV30 and TRBJ2-7, reads SQTIHQWPATLVQPVGSPLSLECTVEGTSNPNLYWYRQAAGRGLQLLFYSVGIGQISSEVPQNLSASRPQDRQFILSSKKLLLSDSGFYLCAWSWGTGASEQYFGPGTRLTVT.

The chain uses TRBV23-1 and TRBJ1-1; D gene unclear. TRBV23-1 is annotated as an ORF whose role is uncertain. CDR3 size: 13 residues. V lost 6 bases and J lost 1, with 9 bases in between. CDR3 coding DNA: TGCGCCAGCAGGCGCCTCGGGAACACTGAAGCTTTCTTT. Protein sequence: CASRRLGNTEAFF.

V usage is TRBV7-9 and J usage is TRBJ2-7; 7 bases map to TRBD1. The trim removed 1 base at V and 3 bases at J, leaving 3 bases unmatched. The CDR3 length is 14 residues. The germline CDR1 and CDR2 sequences are SEHNR and FQNEAQ (reference sequence). For the CDR3, the DNA is TGTGCCAGCAGCTTAGTGACAGGGAGCTACGAGCAGTACTTC. As protein: CASSLVTGSYEQYF.

This clone was counted a few times. CDR3 region: CASSDVGLYGYTF. The CDR3 nucleotides read TGTGCCAGCAGTGATGTAGGACTCTATGGCTACACCTTC. The genes are TRBV2 and TRBJ1-2; the D is unclear. V was trimmed by 3 bases and J by 4 bases, leaving 9 bases between them. This CDR3 comprises 13 residues. In germline, CDR1 is SNHLY, CDR2 FYNNEI.

The J gene is TRBJ2-2, the V gene TRBV10-3; a possible D gene is TRBD1 (6 bases). The germline V gene encodes CDR1 ENHRY and CDR2 SYGVKD. Trimming stripped 6 bases from V and 3 bases from J, with 14 bases between. The CDR3 is 15 residues long. CDR3 amino acids: CAISTNRAHTGELFF. The CDR3, as DNA: TGTGCCATCAGCACAAACAGGGCTCACACCGGGGAGCTGTTTTTT.

V is TRBV11-1 and J is TRBJ2-5; 9 nucleotides line up with TRBD2. Per the germline V gene, CDR1 is SGHAT and CDR2 is FQDESV (reference sequence). The trim removed 0 bases at V and 1 base at J, leaving 3 bases unmatched. The CDR3 sequence is 16 residues long. CDR3 region: CASSLASGGSQETQYF. CDR3 coding DNA: TGTGCCAGCAGCTTAGCTAGCGGGGGAAGCCAAGAGACCCAGTACTTC. The variable domain in full, completed from reference TRBV11-1 and TRBJ2-5, reads EAEVAQSPRYKITEKSQAVAFWCDPISGHATLYWYRQILGQGPELLVQFQDESVVDDSQLPKDRFSAERLKGVDSTLKIQPAELGDSAMYLCASSLASGGSQETQYFGPGTRLLVL.

This clone was detected only a few times. The rearrangement uses TRBV7-3 and TRBJ2-2; D is possibly TRBD1 (6 bases). Looked up from germline, CDR1 is SGHTA and CDR2 is FQGTGA. Trimming stripped 5 bases from V and 0 bases from J, with 13 bases between. The CDR3 covers 16 residues. The chain's CDR3 is CASSPDRPSNTGELFF. In nucleotides, the CDR3 is TGTGCCAGCAGCCCGGACAGACCCTCGAACACCGGGGAGCTGTTTTTT.

A few counts support this clone. V usage is TRBV7-7 and J usage is TRBJ2-5; TRBD2 matches at 10 bases. The CDR3 runs to 14 residues. Germline loops: CDR1 SSHAT, CDR2 FNYEAQ (reference sequence). With 5 bases clipped from V and 3 bases from J, the junction kept 3 bases outside the gene matches. The DNA for the CDR3 is TGTGCCAGCAGCCCCGGACTAGCGGAAGAGACCCAGTACTTC. This translates into CASSPGLAEETQYF.

The gene calls are TRBV7-2 and TRBJ2-4; no definite D call. Germline V lookup: CDR1 SGHTA, CDR2 FQGNSA. V lost 3 bases and J 11 bases, leaving 11 bases between the germline ends. The CDR3 extends over 12 amino acids. As DNA, the CDR3 is TGTGCCAGCAGCTTGCAGGCCGACGTTCAGTACTTC. It codes for CASSLQADVQYF.

CDR3 residues: CAGGTEDQPQHF. CDR3 bases: TGTGCCGGAGGGACGGAAGATCAGCCCCAGCATTTT. V and J are TRBV30 and TRBJ1-5; D possibly corresponds to TRBD1 (5 bases). The CDR3 is made up of 12 amino acids. Germline values: CDR1 GTSNPN, CDR2 SVGIG (reference sequence). V lost 8 bases to trimming and J lost 5 bases, with 13 bases between them.

J is TRBJ1-1 and V is TRBV6-5, with D perhaps TRBD1 (5 bases). CDR1 and CDR2 (germline): MNHEY, SVGAGI. The CDR3 extends over 14 amino acids. V shed 4 bases and J shed 4 bases, with 13 bases lying between them. The CDR3, as DNA: TGTGCCAGCAGTTTACACGGGGGTGGCACTGAAGCTTTCTTT. It yields the protein CASSLHGGGTEAFF.

The rearrangement links TRBV30 to TRBJ1-6; a weak D match, TRBD1 (6 bases). This CDR3 comprises 15 residues. V shed 4 bases and J shed 7 bases, with 17 bases lying between them. Germline V lookup: CDR1 GTSNPN, CDR2 SVGIG (reference sequence). The CDR3 spells CAWTTRRTANSPLHF. CDR3 sequence (DNA): TGTGCCTGGACTACGCGTCGGACAGCAAATTCACCCCTCCACTTT.